The clone carrying this T cell receptor (beta chain) was observed a handful of times. Its specificity is not known. The sample comes from a study of T cell responses to AZD1222 COVID-19 vaccine. CDR3 length: 14 residues. From germline, CDR1 is SGHVS and CDR2 FQNEAQ. The V end lost 4 bases, the J end lost 7 bases, and 14 bases lay between the germline ends. Assay: immunoSEQ multiplex PCR; the TCRdb copy retains only in-frame clones and omits some. Among 140,000 or so clones listed, over 75% were seen once. Overall study findings and caveats: Unmutated variant regions are reportedly targeted by nearly half of spike-specific TCRs.

The TCR sequence derives from an adult who received the MenACWY meningococcal vaccine as a control. Specimen: peripheral blood, collected 28 days after the second dose of the MenACWY control vaccine. The chain joins TRBV7-8 to TRBJ2-1, with D maybe TRBD2 (6 bases). CDR3 nucleotide sequence: TGTGCCAGCAGCTCGGGAGACATTAGGAATGAGCAGTTCTTC. Its protein product is CASSSGDIRNEQFF. Looking up the rest from reference TRBV7-8 and TRBJ2-1 gives the full variable domain: GAGVSQSPRYKVAKRGQDVALRCDPISGHVSLFWYQQALGQGPEFLTYFQNEAQLDKSGLPSDRFFAERPEGSVSTLKIQRTQQEDSAVYLCASSSGDIRNEQFFGPGTRLTVL.